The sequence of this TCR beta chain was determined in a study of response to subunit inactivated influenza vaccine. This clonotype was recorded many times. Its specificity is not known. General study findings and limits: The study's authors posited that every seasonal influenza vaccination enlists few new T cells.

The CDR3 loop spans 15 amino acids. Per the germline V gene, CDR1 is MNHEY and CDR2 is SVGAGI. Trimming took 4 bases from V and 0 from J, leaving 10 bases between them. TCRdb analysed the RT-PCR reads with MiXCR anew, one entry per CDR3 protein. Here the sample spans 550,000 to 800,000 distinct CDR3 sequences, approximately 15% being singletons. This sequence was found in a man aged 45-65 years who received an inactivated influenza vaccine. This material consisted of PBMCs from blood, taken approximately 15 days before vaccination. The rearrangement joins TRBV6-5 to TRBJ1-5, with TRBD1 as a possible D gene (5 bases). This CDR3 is CASSSDSYSNQPQHF. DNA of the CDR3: TGTGCCAGCAGTTCCGACAGTTATAGCAATCAGCCCCAGCATTTT.